This T cell receptor beta chain was recorded in a study of response to subunit inactivated influenza vaccine. General study results and limits: Authors suggested seasonal influenza vaccinations each recruit few new T cells.

TCRdb re-analysed the RT-PCR reads in MiXCR, keeping a single row per CDR3 protein. The data show around 540,000 distinct CDR3 sequences, with 12% seen just once and roughly a tenth held by the top ten. Worth noting for this clonotype: Its specificity is not known.

This sequence originates from a man between 50 and 59 years old who received an inactivated influenza vaccine. Specimen: PBMCs from blood, collected on the day of vaccination.

Here the CDR3 reads CASSFTRGASYEQYF. In nucleotides, the CDR3 is TGTGCCAGCAGCTTCACCCGGGGGGCCTCCTACGAGCAGTACTTC. The chain joins TRBV7-2 to TRBJ2-7; D might be TRBD2 (7 bases). This CDR3 region has 15 residues. CDR1 is SGHTA and CDR2 is FQGNSA in the germline V gene. Between the trimmed V and J ends, which lost 3 bases and 0 bases, there was a span of 12 bases.